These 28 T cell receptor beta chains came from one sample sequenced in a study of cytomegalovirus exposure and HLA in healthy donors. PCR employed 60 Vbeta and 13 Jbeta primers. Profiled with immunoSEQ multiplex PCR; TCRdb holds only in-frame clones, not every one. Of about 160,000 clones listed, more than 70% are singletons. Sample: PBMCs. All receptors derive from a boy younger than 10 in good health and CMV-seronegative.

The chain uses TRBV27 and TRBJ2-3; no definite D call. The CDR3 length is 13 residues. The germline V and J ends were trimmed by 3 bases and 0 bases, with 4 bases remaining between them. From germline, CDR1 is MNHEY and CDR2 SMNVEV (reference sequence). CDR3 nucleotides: TGTGCCAGCAGTTTCTCTAGCACAGATACGCAGTATTTT. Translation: CASSFSSTDTQYF.

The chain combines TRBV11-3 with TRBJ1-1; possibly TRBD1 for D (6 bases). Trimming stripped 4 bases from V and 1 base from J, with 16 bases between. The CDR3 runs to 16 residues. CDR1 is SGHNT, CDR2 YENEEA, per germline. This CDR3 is CASSSQSTGPNTEAFF. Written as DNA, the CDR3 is TGTGCCAGCAGCTCTCAATCGACAGGCCCGAACACTGAAGCTTTCTTT. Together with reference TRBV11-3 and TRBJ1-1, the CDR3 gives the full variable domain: EAGVVQSPRYKIIEKKQPVAFWCNPISGHNTLYWYLQNLGQGPELLIRYENEEAVDDSQLPKDRFSAERLKGVDSTLKIQPAELGDSAVYLCASSSQSTGPNTEAFFGQGTRLTVV.

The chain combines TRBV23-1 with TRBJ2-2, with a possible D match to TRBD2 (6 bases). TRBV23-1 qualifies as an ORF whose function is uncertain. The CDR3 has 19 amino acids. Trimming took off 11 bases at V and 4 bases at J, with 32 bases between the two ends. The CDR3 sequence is CAPAKEGGFTFRSTGELFF. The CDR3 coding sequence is TGCGCCCCAGCAAAAGAGGGAGGTTTTACGTTCCGAAGCACCGGGGAGCTGTTTTTT.

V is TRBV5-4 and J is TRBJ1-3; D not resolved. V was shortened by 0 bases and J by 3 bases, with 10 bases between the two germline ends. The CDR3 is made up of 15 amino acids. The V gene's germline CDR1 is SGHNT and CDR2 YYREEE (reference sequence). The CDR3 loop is CASSLGALNGNTIYF. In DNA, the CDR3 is TGTGCCAGCAGCTTGGGGGCACTTAATGGAAACACCATATATTTT.

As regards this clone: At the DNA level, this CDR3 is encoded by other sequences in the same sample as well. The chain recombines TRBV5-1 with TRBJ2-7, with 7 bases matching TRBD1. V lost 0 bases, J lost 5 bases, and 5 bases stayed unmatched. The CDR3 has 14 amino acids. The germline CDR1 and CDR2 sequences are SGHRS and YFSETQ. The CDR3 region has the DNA TGCGCCAGCAGCTTGGGACAGGGAGTGGACGAGCAGTACTTC. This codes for CASSLGQGVDEQYF.

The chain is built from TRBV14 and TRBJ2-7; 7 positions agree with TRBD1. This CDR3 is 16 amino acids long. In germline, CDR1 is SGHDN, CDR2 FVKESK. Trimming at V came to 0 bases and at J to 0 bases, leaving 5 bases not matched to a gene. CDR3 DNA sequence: TGTGCCAGCAGCCAAGATCCGGGGACAGCCTCCTACGAGCAGTACTTC. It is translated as CASSQDPGTASYEQYF.

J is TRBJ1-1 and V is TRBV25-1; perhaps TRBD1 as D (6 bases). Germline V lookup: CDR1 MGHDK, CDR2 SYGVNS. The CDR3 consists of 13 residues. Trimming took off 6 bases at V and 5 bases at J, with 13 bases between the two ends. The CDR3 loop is CASRHTGNTEAFF. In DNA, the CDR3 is TGTGCCAGCAGACACACAGGGAATACTGAAGCTTTCTTT.

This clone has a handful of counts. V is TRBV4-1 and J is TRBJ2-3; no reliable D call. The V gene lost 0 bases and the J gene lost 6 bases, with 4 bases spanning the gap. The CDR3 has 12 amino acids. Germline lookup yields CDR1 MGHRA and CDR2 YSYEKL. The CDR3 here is CASSQDSDTQYF. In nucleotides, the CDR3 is TGCGCCAGCAGCCAAGACTCCGATACGCAGTATTTT.

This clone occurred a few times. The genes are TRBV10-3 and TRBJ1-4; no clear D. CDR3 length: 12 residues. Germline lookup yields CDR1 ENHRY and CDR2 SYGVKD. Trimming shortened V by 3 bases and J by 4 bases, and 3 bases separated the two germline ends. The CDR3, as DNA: TGTGCCATCAGTGACAATAATGAAAAACTGTTTTTT. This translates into CAISDNNEKLFF.

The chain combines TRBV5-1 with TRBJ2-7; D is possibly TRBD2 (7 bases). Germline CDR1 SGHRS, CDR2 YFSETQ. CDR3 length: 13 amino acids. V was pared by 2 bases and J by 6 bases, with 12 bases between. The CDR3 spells CASSFGGGGEQYF. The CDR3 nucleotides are TGCGCCAGCAGCTTTGGGGGAGGGGGCGAGCAGTACTTC.

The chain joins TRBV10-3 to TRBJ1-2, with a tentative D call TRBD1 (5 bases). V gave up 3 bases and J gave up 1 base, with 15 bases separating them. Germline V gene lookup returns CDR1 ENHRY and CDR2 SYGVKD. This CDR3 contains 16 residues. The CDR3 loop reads CAISDFGGGFNYGYTF. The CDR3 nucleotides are TGTGCCATCAGTGACTTCGGGGGGGGATTTAACTATGGCTACACCTTC.

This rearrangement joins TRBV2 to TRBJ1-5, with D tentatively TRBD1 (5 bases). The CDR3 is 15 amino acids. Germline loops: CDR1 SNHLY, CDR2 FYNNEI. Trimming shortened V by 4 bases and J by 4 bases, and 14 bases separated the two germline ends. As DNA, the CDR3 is TGTGCCAGCAGTGTGCGCAGGGTGTCAAATCAGCCCCAGCATTTT. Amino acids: CASSVRRVSNQPQHF.

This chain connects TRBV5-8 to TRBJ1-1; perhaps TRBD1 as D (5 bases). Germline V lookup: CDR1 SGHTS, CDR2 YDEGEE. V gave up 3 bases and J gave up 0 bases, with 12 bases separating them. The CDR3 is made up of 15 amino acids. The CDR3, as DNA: TGTGCCAGCAGCTCGAGCAGGGAGGTGAACACTGAAGCTTTCTTT. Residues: CASSSSREVNTEAFF. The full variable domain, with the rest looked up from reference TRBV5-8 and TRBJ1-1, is EAGVTQSPTHLIKTRGQQATLRCSPISGHTSVYWYQQALGLGLQFLLWYDEGEERNRGNFPPRFSGRQFPNYSSELNVNALELEDSALYLCASSSSREVNTEAFFGQGTRLTVV.

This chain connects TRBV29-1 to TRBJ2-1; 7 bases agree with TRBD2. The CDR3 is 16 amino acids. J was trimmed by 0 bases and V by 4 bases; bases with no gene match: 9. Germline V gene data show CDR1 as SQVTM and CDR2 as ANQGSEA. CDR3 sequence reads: CSVGLAVRSSYNEQFF. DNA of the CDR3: TGCAGCGTTGGGCTAGCGGTTAGGAGCTCCTACAATGAGCAGTTCTTC.

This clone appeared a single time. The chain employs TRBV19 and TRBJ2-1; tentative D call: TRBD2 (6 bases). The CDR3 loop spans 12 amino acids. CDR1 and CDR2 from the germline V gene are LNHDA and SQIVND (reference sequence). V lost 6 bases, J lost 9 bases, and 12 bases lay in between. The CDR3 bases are TGTGCCAGTAGCCTTGGGGGGAGTGAGCAGTTCTTC. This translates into CASSLGGSEQFF.

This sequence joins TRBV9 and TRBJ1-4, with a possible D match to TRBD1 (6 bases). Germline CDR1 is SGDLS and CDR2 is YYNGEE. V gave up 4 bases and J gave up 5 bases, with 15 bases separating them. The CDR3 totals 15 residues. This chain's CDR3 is CASSTGGGRNEKLFF. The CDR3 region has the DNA TGTGCCAGCAGCACGGGGGGGGGCAGGAATGAAAAACTGTTTTTT.

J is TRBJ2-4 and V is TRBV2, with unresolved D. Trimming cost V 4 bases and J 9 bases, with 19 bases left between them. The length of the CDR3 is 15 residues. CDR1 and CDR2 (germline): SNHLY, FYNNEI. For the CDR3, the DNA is TGTGCCAGCAGTGGGCCGGAGACGAGGCTGGGCATTCAGTACTTC. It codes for CASSGPETRLGIQYF. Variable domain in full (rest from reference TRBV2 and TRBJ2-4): EPEVTQTPSHQVTQMGQEVILRCVPISNHLYFYWYRQILGQKVEFLVSFYNNEISEKSEIFDDQFSVERPDGSNFTLKIRSTKLEDSAMYFCASSGPETRLGIQYFGAGTRLSVL.

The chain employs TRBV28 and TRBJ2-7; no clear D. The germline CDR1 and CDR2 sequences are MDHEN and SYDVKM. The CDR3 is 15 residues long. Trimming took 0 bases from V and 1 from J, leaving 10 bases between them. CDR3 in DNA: TGTGCCAGCAGTTTATGGGATAGCCCGTCCTACGAGCAGTACTTC. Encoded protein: CASSLWDSPSYEQYF.

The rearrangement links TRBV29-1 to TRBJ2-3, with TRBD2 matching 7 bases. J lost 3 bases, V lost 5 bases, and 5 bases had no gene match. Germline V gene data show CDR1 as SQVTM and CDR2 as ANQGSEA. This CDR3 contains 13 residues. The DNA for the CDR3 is TGCAGCGTTAGCGGGATCGGAACAGATACGCAGTATTTT. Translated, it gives CSVSGIGTDTQYF.

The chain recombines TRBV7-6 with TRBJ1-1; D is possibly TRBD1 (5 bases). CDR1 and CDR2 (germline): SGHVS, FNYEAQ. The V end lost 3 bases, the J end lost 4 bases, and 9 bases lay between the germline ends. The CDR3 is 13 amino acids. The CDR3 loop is CASSFRVGTEAFF. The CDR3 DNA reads TGTGCCAGCAGCTTCAGGGTGGGCACTGAAGCTTTCTTT.

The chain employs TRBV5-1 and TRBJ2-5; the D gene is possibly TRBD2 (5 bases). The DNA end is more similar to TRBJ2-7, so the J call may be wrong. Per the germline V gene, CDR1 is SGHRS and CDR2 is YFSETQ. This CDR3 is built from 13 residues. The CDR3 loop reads CASSVRDSYEQYF. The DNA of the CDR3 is TGCGCCAGCAGCGTCCGGGACTCCTACGAGCAGTACTTC.

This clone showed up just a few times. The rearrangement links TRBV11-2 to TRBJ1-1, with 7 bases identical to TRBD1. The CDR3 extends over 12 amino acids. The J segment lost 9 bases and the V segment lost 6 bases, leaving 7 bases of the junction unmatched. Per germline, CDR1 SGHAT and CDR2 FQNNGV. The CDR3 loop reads CASSSGGTKAFF. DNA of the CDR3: TGTGCCAGCAGTTCAGGGGGGACAAAAGCTTTCTTT.

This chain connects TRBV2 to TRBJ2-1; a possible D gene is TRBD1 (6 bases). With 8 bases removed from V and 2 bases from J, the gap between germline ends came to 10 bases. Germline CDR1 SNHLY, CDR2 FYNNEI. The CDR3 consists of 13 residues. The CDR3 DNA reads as TGTGCCAGCCGGGACAACCCCTACAATGAGCAGTTCTTC. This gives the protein CASRDNPYNEQFF.

CDR3: CASSVDRGLGGNTEAFF. CDR3 DNA: TGTGCCAGCAGTGTGGACAGGGGGCTCGGGGGGAACACTGAAGCTTTCTTT. V usage is TRBV27 and J usage is TRBJ1-1; TRBD1 agrees at 11 bases. The CDR3 spans 17 residues. Per the germline V gene, CDR1 is MNHEY and CDR2 is SMNVEV (reference sequence). The trim removed 5 bases at V and 1 base at J, leaving 9 bases unmatched.

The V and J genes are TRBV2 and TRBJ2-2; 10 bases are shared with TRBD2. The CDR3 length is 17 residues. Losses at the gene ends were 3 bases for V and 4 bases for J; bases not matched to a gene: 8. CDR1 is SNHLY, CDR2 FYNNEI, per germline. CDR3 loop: CASSDPLSGRATGELFF. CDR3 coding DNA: TGTGCCAGCAGTGACCCACTCAGCGGGAGGGCCACCGGGGAGCTGTTTTTT. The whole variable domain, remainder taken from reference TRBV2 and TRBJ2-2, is EPEVTQTPSHQVTQMGQEVILRCVPISNHLYFYWYRQILGQKVEFLVSFYNNEISEKSEIFDDQFSVERPDGSNFTLKIRSTKLEDSAMYFCASSDPLSGRATGELFFGEGSRLTVL.

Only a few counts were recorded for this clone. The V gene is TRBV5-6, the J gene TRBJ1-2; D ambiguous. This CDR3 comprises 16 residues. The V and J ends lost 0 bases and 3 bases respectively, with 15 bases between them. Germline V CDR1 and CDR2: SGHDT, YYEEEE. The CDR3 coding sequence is TGTGCCAGCAGCTTGGGAGGCCTTGTGACGGACTATGGCTACACCTTC. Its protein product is CASSLGGLVTDYGYTF.

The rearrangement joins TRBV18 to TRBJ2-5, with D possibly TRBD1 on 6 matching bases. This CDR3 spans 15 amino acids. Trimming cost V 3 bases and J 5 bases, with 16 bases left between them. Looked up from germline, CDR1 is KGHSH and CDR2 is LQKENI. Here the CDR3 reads CASSPPGRGRETQYF. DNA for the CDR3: TGTGCCAGCTCACCCCCTGGCAGGGGCAGGGAGACCCAGTACTTC. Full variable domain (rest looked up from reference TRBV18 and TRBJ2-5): NAGVMQNPRHLVRRRGQEARLRCSPMKGHSHVYWYRQLPEEGLKFMVYLQKENIIDESGMPKERFSAEFPKEGPSILRIQQVVRGDSAAYFCASSPPGRGRETQYFGPGTRLLVL.

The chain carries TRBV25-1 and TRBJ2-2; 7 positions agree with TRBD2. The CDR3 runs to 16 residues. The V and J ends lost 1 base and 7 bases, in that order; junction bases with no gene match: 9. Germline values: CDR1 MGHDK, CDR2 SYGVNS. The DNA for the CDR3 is TGTGCCAGCAGTGAATTGGAGGGAGGGCTTGGCGGGGAGCTGTTTTTT. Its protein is CASSELEGGLGGELFF.